This TCR beta chain comes out of a study of T cells in women clearing cervical HPV infection (dated by TCRdb to between 2017 and 2018). Notes on the research overall: The cases were over 20 women with histologically confirmed HPV16-related CIN3 or worse, and 2 of these cases were invasive cancers. The controls were 25 or so women whose single incident HPV16 infection cleared within 12 months with no development of precancer or cancer. Case blood was taken at the visit when the lesion was first identified, whereas control blood was taken when infection was no longer detected. Among cases, blood sampling occurred a median of 149 days after lesion detection, with an interquartile range of roughly 90 to 200 days. HLA typing was available for only a few women, so HLA type could not be excluded as a confounder. An exploratory proof-of-principle case-control study, nested within the Guanacaste HPV Natural History Study in Costa Rica, was conducted to compare TCR repertoires across cervical HPV16 outcomes. Cases were matched to controls by age within five years and by the year the sample was collected. Median age was about 30 years in cases versus roughly 40 in controls, and baseline characteristics did not differ significantly. The parent cohort enrolled 9,500 to 12,000 women aged 18 or older in Guanacaste, Costa Rica, in about 1993 to 1995 and followed the women for 6 to 7 years. Quality controls consisted of five blinded duplicates per group, for a total of approximately 60 samples made up of approximately 50 participants and ten or so replicates. On the study overall, not on this receptor specifically: Lower TRBV6-7 relative abundance was observed in cases than in controls (0.11% versus 0.16%; Bonferroni P = 0.0008). CIN3+ cases had significantly higher TCR repertoire richness than controls across sequencing depths, but evenness did not differ between the groups. Whether associations preceded infection or resulted from infection could not be shown with the cross-sectional design, and effector/memory subsets and HPV-specific T cells were not isolated. Cases were distinguished from controls with an estimated AUC of approximately 0.79 by random forest classifiers combining richness and V gene abundances. T-cell numbers per sample were unknown, so richness differences could reflect varying T-cell content rather than repertoire biology.

Every participant had a single incident cervical HPV16 infection, and women with prevalent HPV16 infections were excluded. Cervical HPV DNA was detected by MY09/MY11 PCR, and genotyping was performed by dot-blot hybridization. Approximately 16 mL of heparinized blood were centrifuged, and the buffy coat was split into aliquots, frozen at -30 degrees C, and then kept at -80 degrees C. QIAGEN kits were used to extract genomic DNA from buffy coat specimens. Reading from cysteine to phenylalanine, the CDR3 counts 15 amino acids. The DNA shown is the part of the CDR3 that was read: 36 bases, in frame from base 1. Based on the germline V gene, the CDR1 and CDR2 sequences are SGHDT and YYEEEE. V lost 4 bases and J lost 6 bases, and the count of bases not matched to a germline gene is 9. TCR beta CDR3 regions were amplified by multiplex PCR from an average of about 1.1 ug genomic DNA per sample using the immunoSEQ assay. Primer bias was corrected in the assay by using a complete synthetic TCR repertoire to establish an amplification baseline. The amplicons were sequenced using the Illumina platform. In the original analysis: Sequence errors were corrected by clustering with frequency ratios and a modified nearest-neighbor algorithm, and the sequences were then analyzed in the immunoSEQ Analyzer using IMGT gene definitions. At each rarefaction depth, TCR richness and evenness were averaged across 20 rarefaction repeats, and samples with fewer sequences than that depth were excluded. Wilcoxon rank sum tests with FDR correction were used to compare relative abundances of V, D and J genes between the groups. Blinded duplicates gave an intraclass correlation of 95.6% for TCR richness and an average of 76.4% across about 65 gene segments. In its TCRdb copy, this immuneACCESS table keeps in-frame sequences only and misses some clones. Where compared with another copy, unresolved V genes explain less than half of these, and the others have no known cause. The V and J calls and clone size were taken over from that table, and D and trimming were inferred from the DNA. The table for this sample lists some 32,000 clones. The leading ten clones occupy around 3% of the sample.

Note on this clone: What antigen it recognizes has not been identified. The read finishes 3 residues shy of the CDR3 end, and the germline J gene is used to complete it.

Sequencing was done on a sample of blood buffy coat. This TCR was recovered from a woman between 18 and 75 years old with a cervical HPV16 infection that either progressed to CIN3+ or cleared (not recorded which). The chain is assembled from TRBV5-6 and TRBJ2-1; the central 8 bases match TRBD1. The part of the CDR3 DNA that was read is TGTGCCAGCAGCCCCGGGACAGGTTTCTCCAATGAG. Its product reads: CASSPGTGFSNE. The full CDR3 is CASSPGTGFSNEQFF.